The next 26 T cell receptor beta chains were all read from a single sample in a study of blood T cell repertoires in COVID-19. Libraries were prepared by immunoSEQ multiplex PCR; TCRdb keeps only in-frame clonotypes and omits some of them. The table includes approximately 450,000 clones, 75% to 90% detected once. Sequencing was performed on PBMCs or T cells enriched from blood (not recorded which). Receptor source: a man aged 25-45 years who had recovered from COVID-19.

The sample holds one count of this clone. V and J are TRBV7-9 and TRBJ2-7; the match to TRBD2 covers 7 bases. With V trimmed by 2 bases and J by 3 bases, 10 bases remained unmatched. This CDR3 has 16 residues. In germline, CDR1 is SEHNR, CDR2 FQNEAQ (reference sequence). In DNA, the CDR3 is TGTGCCAGCAGCTTAATTGGGCGGACTAGTTTCTACGAGCAGTACTTC. It codes for CASSLIGRTSFYEQYF.

The chain is built from TRBV4-1 and TRBJ2-3, with 8 bases identical to TRBD2. V dropped 1 base and J dropped 5; count of bases not matched to a gene: 11. Germline CDR1 and CDR2: MGHRA and YSYEKL. This CDR3 region has 17 residues. CDR3 DNA sequence: TGCGCCAGCAGCCAAGTTCGAAATCGGGAGGGTAAAGATACGCAGTATTTT. Translating it yields CASSQVRNREGKDTQYF.

J is TRBJ2-3 and V is TRBV28; 9 nucleotides match TRBD2. The germline gives CDR1 MDHEN, CDR2 SYDVKM. The CDR3 covers 15 residues. Trimming removed 7 bases from V and 4 bases from J; junction bases left unmatched: 9. CDR3 DNA: TGTGCCAGCACCCCCCCCGCGGGGGGGGCAGATACGCAGTATTTT. This gives the protein CASTPPAGGADTQYF.

This clone was observed once. The chain joins TRBV6-2 or TRBV6-3 to TRBJ2-7; 8 bases are a match to TRBD2. V was clipped by 3 bases and J by 3 bases; unmatched bases: 13. The germline gives CDR1 MNHEY, CDR2 SVGEGT. The CDR3 runs 17 residues. The CDR3 DNA sequence: TGTGCCAGCAGTTATAAGTTGACGGGAGGGGTGCGCTACGAGCAGTACTTC. This codes for CASSYKLTGGVRYEQYF.

J is TRBJ2-7 and V is TRBV10-2, with 9 nucleotides matching TRBD1. CDR1 and CDR2 (germline): WSHSY, SAAADI. This CDR3 contains 14 residues. Trimming at V came to 6 bases and at J to 2 bases, leaving 5 bases not matched to a gene. This chain's CDR3 is CASRRGQGTYEQYF. For the CDR3, the DNA is TGCGCCAGCAGACGGGGACAGGGCACCTACGAGCAGTACTTC.

This clone was seen once. The gene calls are TRBV10-3 and TRBJ1-1; 8 nucleotides agree with TRBD1. Germline CDR1 ENHRY, CDR2 SYGVKD. The CDR3 contains 14 residues. V gave up 5 bases and J gave up 1 base; unmatched junction bases: 3. The CDR3 loop reads CAISSGTGNTEAFF. The CDR3 region has the DNA TGTGCCATCAGTTCCGGGACAGGGAACACTGAAGCTTTCTTT.

The genes are TRBV28 and TRBJ2-7; 7 positions match TRBD1. Per the germline V gene, CDR1 is MDHEN and CDR2 is SYDVKM. CDR3 length equals 13 residues. The V segment lost 8 bases and the J segment 0 bases; nucleotides outside the gene matches: 4. The CDR3: CASRQGSSYEQYF. CDR3 bases: TGTGCCAGCCGACAGGGTAGCTCCTACGAGCAGTACTTC.

This chain uses TRBV6-1 with TRBJ2-1; no firm D call. Germline CDR1 is MNHNS and CDR2 is SASEGT. The length of the CDR3 is 15 residues. Trimming pared 2 bases from V and 9 bases from J, leaving 17 bases between. The CDR3 DNA sequence: TGTGCCAGCAGTGAATTAGCTGGTTTGATCAGTGAGCAGTTCTTC. Amino acids: CASSELAGLISEQFF.

The gene calls are TRBV28 and TRBJ1-4, with D unresolved. V shed 7 bases and J shed 0 bases, with 6 bases lying between them. Per germline, CDR1 MDHEN and CDR2 SYDVKM. The CDR3 extends over 13 amino acids. CDR3 in amino acids: CASNVATNEKLFF. CDR3 coding DNA: TGTGCCAGCAATGTAGCAACTAATGAAAAACTGTTTTTT.

This sequence joins TRBV9 and TRBJ2-3; 14 bases map to TRBD2. Germline V gives CDR1 SGDLS, CDR2 YYNGEE. V lost 6 bases to trimming and J lost 4 bases; unmatched junction nucleotides: 16. There are 19 residues in the CDR3. Written as DNA, the CDR3 is TGTGCCAGCAACAATAAGGATCGGAGACTAGCGGGGGGGCCAGATACGCAGTATTTT. Protein: CASNNKDRRLAGGPDTQYF. Filled out from reference TRBV9 and TRBJ2-3, the complete variable domain reads DSGVTQTPKHLITATGQRVTLRCSPRSGDLSVYWYQQSLDQGLQFLIQYYNGEERAKGNILERFSAQQFPDLHSELNLSSLELGDSALYFCASNNKDRRLAGGPDTQYFGPGTRLTVL.

This sequence joins TRBV3-1 (or the pseudogene TRBV3-2) and TRBJ2-1; a weak D match, TRBD2 (6 bases). V was shortened by 7 bases and J by 2 bases, with 15 bases between the two germline ends. There are 15 residues in the CDR3. The V gene's germline CDR1 is LGHDT and CDR2 YNNKEL (reference sequence). The CDR3 DNA reads TGTGCCAGCAACCGCGGGGACGCGACCTACAATGAGCAGTTCTTC. It yields the protein CASNRGDATYNEQFF.

The V gene is TRBV10-3, the J gene TRBJ2-3, with 8 bases aligning to TRBD2. V shed 3 bases, J shed 2 bases, and the junction held 4 bases outside the gene matches. The CDR3 length is 15 residues. Looked up from germline, CDR1 is ENHRY and CDR2 is SYGVKD. CDR3 protein: CAISESLADTDTQYF. CDR3 DNA sequence: TGTGCCATCAGTGAATCACTAGCGGACACAGATACGCAGTATTTT.

The chain couples TRBV30 to TRBJ1-4; unclear D gene. With 2 bases removed from V and 6 bases from J, the gap between germline ends came to 13 bases. CDR1 and CDR2 from the germline V gene are GTSNPN and SVGIG (reference sequence). This CDR3 region has 14 residues. The CDR3 loop reads CAWSSTSRDEKLFF. DNA of the CDR3: TGTGCCTGGAGTTCCACCTCGAGGGATGAAAAACTGTTTTTT.

Only one count was recorded for this clone. The CDR3 DNA follows: TGCAGCGCCTGGACAGCCAACACTGAAGCTTTCTTT. Translated, it gives CSAWTANTEAFF. V is TRBV29-1 and J is TRBJ1-1, with D maybe TRBD1 (6 bases). The CDR3 loop spans 12 amino acids. The germline gives CDR1 SQVTM, CDR2 ANQGSEA. Trimming removed 7 bases from V and 2 bases from J, with 11 bases in between.

This chain connects TRBV15 to TRBJ2-1; no firm D call. This CDR3 has 17 residues. V was shortened by 3 bases and J by 9 bases, with 24 bases between the two germline ends. CDR1 is LNHNV, CDR2 YYDKDF, per germline (reference sequence). CDR3 nucleotide sequence: TGTGCCACCAGCAGTCCTTTGGTCGCGGCGGTGTCGGGTGAGCAGTTCTTC. This codes for CATSSPLVAAVSGEQFF.

The rearrangement uses TRBV20-1 and TRBJ2-7; unclear D gene. This CDR3 contains 11 residues. Trimming cost V 3 bases and J 0 bases, with 3 bases left between them. Germline V lookup: CDR1 DFQATT, CDR2 SNEGSKA (reference sequence). CDR3 in DNA: TGCAGTGCTAGCAGCTCCTACGAGCAGTACTTC. The encoded protein is CSASSSYEQYF.

This clone appeared once. V usage is TRBV7-8 and J usage is TRBJ2-3, with 12 bases matching TRBD2. The CDR3 runs to 16 residues. Germline loops: CDR1 SGHVS, CDR2 FQNEAQ. Trimming at V came to 5 bases and at J to 6 bases, leaving 9 bases not matched to a gene. The DNA for the CDR3 is TGTGCCAGCAGCCCCGATGGACTAGCGGGACTGGATACGCAGTATTTT. Residues: CASSPDGLAGLDTQYF.

The chain links TRBV5-6 to TRBJ1-1; D not resolved. The length of the CDR3 is 13 residues. Germline V CDR1 and CDR2: SGHDT, YYEEEE. Trimming took 0 bases from V and 0 from J, leaving 3 bases between them. Here the CDR3 reads CASSLAVNTEAFF. CDR3 nucleotides: TGTGCCAGCAGCTTGGCGGTGAACACTGAAGCTTTCTTT.

This clone was observed many times. This chain joins TRBV15 and TRBJ2-2; a possible D gene is TRBD1 (6 bases). Germline assignment: CDR1 LNHNV and CDR2 YYDKDF (reference sequence). The CDR3 totals 15 residues. V shed 4 bases and J shed 2 bases, with 11 bases lying between them. The CDR3 spells CATSKDRINTGELFF. CDR3 bases: TGTGCCACCAGCAAGGACAGAATAAACACCGGGGAGCTGTTTTTT. The complete variable domain, with remaining parts taken from reference TRBV15 and TRBJ2-2, reads DAMVIQNPRYQVTQFGKPVTLSCSQTLNHNVMYWYQQKSSQAPKLLFHYYDKDFNNEADTPDNFQSRRPNTSFCFLDIRSPGLGDTAMYLCATSKDRINTGELFFGEGSRLTVL.

CDR3 residues: CASSQGAVQETQYF. CDR3 in DNA: TGTGCCAGCAGCCAAGGAGCAGTGCAAGAGACCCAGTACTTC. This rearrangement joins TRBV7-8 to TRBJ2-5; D not certain. V lost 5 bases, J lost 2 bases, and 12 bases lay in between. The CDR3 has 14 residues. Germline V gives CDR1 SGHVS, CDR2 FQNEAQ. Full variable domain (remainder filled in from reference TRBV7-8 and TRBJ2-5): GAGVSQSPRYKVAKRGQDVALRCDPISGHVSLFWYQQALGQGPEFLTYFQNEAQLDKSGLPSDRFFAERPEGSVSTLKIQRTQQEDSAVYLCASSQGAVQETQYFGPGTRLLVL.

The V and J genes are TRBV5-1 and TRBJ1-5, with D unresolved. The V and J ends lost 2 bases and 3 bases respectively, with 12 bases between them. The CDR3 contains 15 residues. Germline assignment: CDR1 SGHRS and CDR2 YFSETQ. CDR3 sequence (DNA): TGCGCCAGCAGCTTTAGCGGGGTTGACAATCAGCCCCAGCATTTT. It encodes CASSFSGVDNQPQHF.

The CDR3 sequence is CAREINSGANVLTF. The CDR3 DNA follows: TGTGCCAGAGAGATTAACTCTGGGGCCAACGTCCTGACTTTC. The V and J genes are TRBV2 and TRBJ2-6; D is unclear. Germline V gene sequence: CDR1 SNHLY, CDR2 FYNNEI. V lost 9 bases to trimming and J lost 0 bases, with 9 bases between them. CDR3 length equals 14 residues.

The J gene is TRBJ1-3, the V gene TRBV5-1, with TRBD1 matching over 9 bases. The CDR3 is 15 residues long. Germline CDR1 is SGHRS and CDR2 is YFSETQ. With V trimmed by 0 bases and J by 4 bases, 2 bases remained unmatched. The CDR3 DNA follows: TGCGCCAGCAGCTTGGGGACAGGGGTCGGAAACACCATATATTTT. This gives the protein CASSLGTGVGNTIYF.

The V call is TRBV18, the J call TRBJ2-7; D gene unclear. CDR1 and CDR2 (germline): KGHSH, LQKENI. The CDR3 has 14 residues. Trimming shortened V by 5 bases and J by 0 bases, and 11 bases separated the two germline ends. The CDR3 DNA is TGTGCCAGCTCAACCGACAAGAGCTCCTACGAGCAGTACTTC. Translation gives CASSTDKSSYEQYF.

The gene calls are TRBV28 and TRBJ2-5, with TRBD1 matching over 11 bases. CDR3 size: 16 residues. Germline V lookup: CDR1 MDHEN, CDR2 SYDVKM. With 3 bases clipped from V and 5 bases from J, the junction kept 8 bases outside the gene matches. The CDR3 loop reads CASSFRDRGGSETQYF. The CDR3, as DNA: TGTGCCAGCAGTTTCCGGGACAGGGGGGGGAGTGAGACCCAGTACTTC. The full variable domain, in which reference TRBV28 and TRBJ2-5 provide the parts outside the CDR3, is DVKVTQSSRYLVKRTGEKVFLECVQDMDHENMFWYRQDPGLGLRLIYFSYDVKMKEKGDIPEGYSVSREKKERFSLILESASTNQTSMYLCASSFRDRGGSETQYFGPGTRLLVL.

The sample holds one count of this clone. As DNA, the CDR3 is TGTGCCAGCAGTGTTCAGGGTATGGGGTCCTACAATGAGCAGTTCTTC. Its translation: CASSVQGMGSYNEQFF. This chain uses TRBV2 with TRBJ2-1, with a tentative D call TRBD1 (5 bases). CDR3 length equals 16 residues. Trimming took 4 bases from V and 1 from J, leaving 14 bases between them. Germline V gene data show CDR1 as SNHLY and CDR2 as FYNNEI.